This TCR beta chain was identified in a study of shared clonotypes between healthy human individuals. Study overall: For every donor, three CD4 naive, three CD4 memory, two CD8 naive and one CD8 memory plates were used.

Per the study methods: Owing to the provision of junction-only sequences devoid of quality scores by immunoSEQ, filtering differed. This table comes from immunoSEQ multiplex PCR, and its TCRdb copy is limited to in-frame clones, with some not included. V, J and clone size are taken as reported in that table, and D and trimming were inferred from the DNA itself. This table has fewer than 2.5 million clones, approximately 94% appearing once. Points from the study as a whole: What naive subsets generally showed was a larger estimated richness than memory subsets showed.

Nashville, Tennessee was home to all donors, each a Caucasian adult. A word on this clone: The target antigen is unknown. This sample includes further DNA sequences coding for the same CDR3.

The sequence derives from a man in his late teens or twenties in good health. Some clones in this sample may be carry-over from other donors' samples. The sequencing sample was made of naive CD4+ T cells from PBMCs. Subset here: CD45RA+ positively selected.

CDR3 DNA sequence: TGTGCCAGCTCACCGGGACAGCCAAATGAAAAACTGTTTTTT. Translating gives CASSPGQPNEKLFF. J is TRBJ1-4 and V is TRBV18, with 7 nucleotides matching TRBD1. The CDR3 spans 14 residues. Trimming cost V 3 bases and J 5 bases; bases outside gene matches: 3. Germline CDR1 is KGHSH and CDR2 is LQKENI.